Presented here are 12 T cell receptor beta chains from one specimen sequenced in a study of T cell responses to AZD1222 COVID-19 vaccine. Assay used: immunoSEQ multiplex PCR; TCRdb lists only in-frame clones, some missing. The profile shows about 88,000 clones, roughly 89% of them singletons. The sample was peripheral blood, taken 28 days after the second AZD1222 dose. The receptors were gathered from an adult who received the AZD1222 COVID-19 vaccine.

The chain joins TRBV12-3 or TRBV12-4 to TRBJ1-1, with D possibly TRBD1 on 5 matching bases. The germline V and J ends were trimmed by 8 bases and 4 bases, with 14 bases remaining between them. The CDR3 extends over 13 amino acids. The CDR3 nucleotides read TGTGCCAGCTCCCAGGTCGGGGGCACTGAAGCTTTCTTT. As protein: CASSQVGGTEAFF.

This chain joins TRBV2 and TRBJ2-2; either TRBD1 or TRBD2 may supply D (5 bases each). From germline, CDR1 is SNHLY and CDR2 FYNNEI. The germline V and J ends were trimmed by 4 bases and 7 bases, with 16 bases remaining between them. This CDR3 contains 15 residues. The CDR3 nucleotides read TGTGCCAGCAGTGTGAGGGTGAGGGGTAACGGGGAGCTGTTTTTT. Amino acids: CASSVRVRGNGELFF.

V and J are TRBV5-1 and TRBJ2-1, with 7 bases fitting TRBD1. Germline V CDR1 and CDR2: SGHRS, YFSETQ. The CDR3 spans 14 residues. V lost 5 bases to trimming and J lost 6 bases; unmatched junction nucleotides: 8. CDR3 loop: CASSPTGRPNEQFF. DNA for the CDR3: TGCGCCAGCAGTCCGACAGGGCGTCCCAATGAGCAGTTCTTC.

This sequence joins TRBV6-1 and TRBJ1-2, with TRBD1 as a possible D gene (5 bases). V lost 0 bases to trimming and J lost 1 base, with 12 bases between them. This CDR3 is built from 16 residues. The germline gives CDR1 MNHNS, CDR2 SASEGT. Written as DNA, the CDR3 is TGTGCCAGCAGTGAAGCATGGGGCGACATTAACTATGGCTACACCTTC. Translated: CASSEAWGDINYGYTF.

The chain has TRBV7-3 and TRBJ2-2, with 11 bases aligning to TRBD2. J gave up 0 bases and V 5 bases, and 8 bases lay outside the gene matches. This CDR3 is 18 amino acids long. The germline CDR1 and CDR2 sequences are SGHTA and FQGTGA. CDR3 bases: TGTGCCAGCAGCCCTAGGCTAGCGGGGGGAACGAACACCGGGGAGCTGTTTTTT. Protein sequence: CASSPRLAGGTNTGELFF.

V and J are TRBV5-1 and TRBJ2-3, with TRBD2 as a possible D gene (6 bases). The germline V gene encodes CDR1 SGHRS and CDR2 YFSETQ. Trimming pared 4 bases from V and 0 bases from J, leaving 12 bases between. CDR3 length equals 15 residues. The CDR3 DNA sequence: TGCGCCAGCAGCCTCCAGGGAGGAAGCACAGATACGCAGTATTTT. Amino acids: CASSLQGGSTDTQYF.

This chain links TRBV7-8 with TRBJ1-1; 7 nucleotides match TRBD1. J lost 0 bases, V lost 6 bases, and 7 bases had no gene match. The germline CDR1 and CDR2 sequences are SGHVS and FQNEAQ. The CDR3 has 15 residues. This chain's CDR3 is CASRPQGQMNTEAFF. DNA for the CDR3: TGTGCCAGCAGGCCCCAGGGACAGATGAACACTGAAGCTTTCTTT. The entire variable domain, with the rest obtained from reference TRBV7-8 and TRBJ1-1, is as follows: GAGVSQSPRYKVAKRGQDVALRCDPISGHVSLFWYQQALGQGPEFLTYFQNEAQLDKSGLPSDRFFAERPEGSVSTLKIQRTQQEDSAVYLCASRPQGQMNTEAFFGQGTRLTVV.

The DNA for the CDR3 is TGTGCCAGAAGCTCGGACTACAATCAGCCCCAGCATTTT. It specifies CARSSDYNQPQHF. The chain has TRBV5-3 and TRBJ1-5; D not certain. TRBV5-3 is filed as an ORF, its function uncertain. V was cut by 3 bases and J by 3 bases, with 7 bases left in between. This CDR3 region has 13 residues.

The V and J genes are TRBV5-3 and TRBJ1-4; D is possibly TRBD1 (5 bases). TRBV5-3 is an open reading frame whose function is uncertain. This CDR3 is built from 22 residues. Trimming removed 0 bases at V and 0 bases at J, with 27 bases between. Here the CDR3 DNA reads TGTGCCAGAAGCTTGGCGGGGTTAGACTCAGGGCCCACCGATGCAACTAATGAAAAACTGTTTTTT. This gives the protein CARSLAGLDSGPTDATNEKLFF.

The V gene is TRBV3-1 (or the pseudogene TRBV3-2), the J gene TRBJ2-3; TRBD2 matches 14 bases. The CDR3 loop spans 18 amino acids. With V trimmed by 2 bases and J by 5 bases, 9 bases remained unmatched. Germline CDR1 reads LGHDT; CDR2 reads YNNKEL (reference sequence). CDR3 sequence (DNA): TGTGCCAGCAGCCAACAGAGACTAGCGGGGGGGATCGTAGATACGCAGTATTTT. This gives the protein CASSQQRLAGGIVDTQYF.

This sequence joins TRBV5-5 and TRBJ1-4; D possibly corresponds to TRBD1 (6 bases). The V end was cut by 1 base, the J end by 6 bases, with 10 bases between. Germline V gives CDR1 SGHKS, CDR2 YYEKEE (reference sequence). There are 14 residues in the CDR3. In nucleotides, the CDR3 is TGTGCCAGCAGCTTGTTTGGGGGCTATGAAAAACTGTTTTTT. It specifies CASSLFGGYEKLFF.

The chain combines TRBV5-1 with TRBJ1-1; unclear D gene. CDR1 is SGHRS, CDR2 YFSETQ, per germline. Trimming left V 0 bases short and J 6 bases short, with 9 bases between. This CDR3 is 13 amino acids long. The CDR3 protein is CASSLDAGAEAFF. For the CDR3, the DNA is TGCGCCAGCAGCTTGGATGCCGGGGCTGAAGCTTTCTTT.